This T cell receptor (beta chain) was documented in a study of cytomegalovirus exposure and HLA in healthy donors. Germline V gene lookup returns CDR1 MGHRA and CDR2 YSYEKL. The V and J ends lost 0 bases and 2 bases respectively, with 14 bases between them. The CDR3 is 18 residues long. The PCR had 60 Vbeta and 13 Jbeta primers. The method was immunoSEQ multiplex PCR; TCRdb's version includes in-frame clones alone and lacks a portion of them. The data show 150,000 to 160,000 clones, 65% to 80% seen once. The clonotype comes from a woman aged 35 to 49 in good health and CMV-seronegative. The chain couples TRBV4-1 to TRBJ1-6; D gene ambiguous. Sequenced input: PBMCs. CDR3 nucleotide sequence: TGCGCCAGCAGCCAAGATTTATCGGGGAGAACCTATAATTCACCCCTCCACTTT. Amino acid sequence: CASSQDLSGRTYNSPLHF.